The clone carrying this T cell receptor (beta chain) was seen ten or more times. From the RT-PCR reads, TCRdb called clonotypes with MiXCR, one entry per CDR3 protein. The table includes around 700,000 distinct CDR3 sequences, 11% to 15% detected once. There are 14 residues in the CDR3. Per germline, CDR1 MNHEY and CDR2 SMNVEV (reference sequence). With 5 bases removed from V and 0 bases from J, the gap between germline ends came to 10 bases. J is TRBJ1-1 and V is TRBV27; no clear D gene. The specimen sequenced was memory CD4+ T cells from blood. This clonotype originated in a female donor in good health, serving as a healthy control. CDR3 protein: CASSGGLLNTEAFF. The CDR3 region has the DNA TGTGCCAGCAGTGGCGGACTCTTGAACACTGAAGCTTTCTTT.